Here is one T cell receptor (beta chain) with its context. What it recognizes is unknown. The data stem from a study of graft-versus-host responses after intestinal transplantation. Sequencing used immunoSEQ multiplex PCR; TCRdb keeps in-frame clones, though not all of them. The sample consists of roughly 97,000 clones, roughly 87% of them appearing once. Study-level results: Those patients showing graft-donor T cell macrochimerism displayed high graft-versus-host to host-versus-graft clonal ratios in allografts.

CDR1 and CDR2 from the germline V gene are SGHKS and YYEKEE (reference sequence). Trimming cost V 3 bases and J 8 bases; bases outside gene matches: 10. The CDR3 has 15 residues. The sequencing here drew on unstimulated CD4+ T cells sorted from spleen or lymph node cells, taken before intestinal transplant. The J gene is TRBJ1-5, the V gene TRBV5-5; 8 bases align to TRBD1. The sequence was obtained from a human donor who received an intestinal transplant. CDR3 bases: TGTGCCAGCAGCTGGGGGGGACAGGCGCTTGAGCCCCAGCATTTT. It encodes CASSWGGQALEPQHF.